This TCR beta chain appears in the sequencing data of a study of blood T cell repertoires in COVID-19. Study in general: Material from acute and convalescent COVID-19 was sourced from the United States, Italy and Spain. PBMCs, B-cell-depleted T cells, or T cells provided the cDNA or gDNA that made up the material.

V lost 4 bases and J 9 bases, leaving 16 bases between the germline ends. CDR3 size: 15 residues. In germline, CDR1 is MDHEN, CDR2 SYDVKM. Profiling relied on immunoSEQ multiplex PCR, and the TCRdb table lists in-frame clones only, not all of them. The table shows some 200,000 clones, with roughly nine tenths occurring only once. Recruited during active infection, patients (from Seattle) were subsequently followed longitudinally. This TCR came from a woman aged 60 to 75 with COVID-19, enrolled during active disease. The J gene is TRBJ1-6, the V gene TRBV28, with D possibly TRBD1 on 5 matching bases. The sample was peripheral blood. The CDR3 sequence is CASSWGGAPRSPLHF. CDR3 coding DNA: TGTGCCAGCAGTTGGGGAGGGGCGCCACGTTCACCCCTCCACTTT.